The 11 T cell receptor beta chains below come from one sample, sequenced in a study of T cell changes during pregnancy in multiple sclerosis. Profiled with immunoSEQ multiplex PCR; TCRdb holds only in-frame clones, not every one. The table lists some 100,000 clones, around 92% of them singletons. This specimen was peripheral blood, taken after pregnancy. These receptors originate from a female donor with multiple sclerosis, enrolled in a pregnancy study.

The rearrangement links TRBV4-1 to TRBJ2-7, with 9 bases matching TRBD1. J gave up 1 base and V 0 bases, and 4 bases lay outside the gene matches. Per germline, CDR1 MGHRA and CDR2 YSYEKL. This CDR3 is 16 amino acids long. This CDR3 reads CASSQDPDRGSYEQYF. DNA of the CDR3: TGCGCCAGCAGCCAAGACCCGGACAGGGGATCCTACGAGCAGTACTTC.

This clone was seen only once. This sequence joins TRBV2 and TRBJ1-1, with a weak D call TRBD1 (6 bases). Trimming took off 7 bases at V and 6 bases at J, with 9 bases between the two ends. Looked up from germline, CDR1 is SNHLY and CDR2 is FYNNEI. The CDR3 extends over 11 amino acids. Here the CDR3 reads CASTGQSEAFF. CDR3 coding DNA: TGTGCCAGCACCGGACAGTCTGAAGCTTTCTTT.

The J gene is TRBJ2-2, the V gene TRBV9; TRBD1 matches 8 bases. The CDR3 loop spans 15 amino acids. V dropped 7 bases and J dropped 7; count of bases not matched to a gene: 12. Germline V gene data show CDR1 as SGDLS and CDR2 as YYNGEE. The chain's CDR3 is CASGRLRGLGGELFF. The DNA of the CDR3 is TGTGCCAGCGGCAGGCTCAGGGGGCTGGGCGGGGAGCTGTTTTTT.

This chain joins TRBV7-9 and TRBJ1-1; the D is unclear. This CDR3 has 13 residues. CDR1 and CDR2 (germline): SEHNR, FQNEAQ (reference sequence). V shed 3 bases and J shed 4 bases, with 9 bases lying between them. The CDR3 loop is CASSFPGGTEAFF. DNA for the CDR3: TGTGCCAGCAGCTTCCCCGGTGGCACTGAAGCTTTCTTT. Full variable domain (rest looked up from reference TRBV7-9 and TRBJ1-1): DTGVSQNPRHKITKRGQNVTFRCDPISEHNRLYWYRQTLGQGPEFLTYFQNEAQLEKSRLLSDRFSAERPKGSFSTLEIQRTEQGDSAMYLCASSFPGGTEAFFGQGTRLTVV.

The chain has TRBV28 and TRBJ1-3; 9 nucleotides line up with TRBD1. Germline trimming cut 7 bases from V and 7 bases from J; bases unmatched to any gene: 11. Germline CDR1 and CDR2: MDHEN and SYDVKM. There are 15 residues in the CDR3. The CDR3 is CASKPGTGFMNTIYF. CDR3 sequence (DNA): TGTGCCAGCAAACCCGGGACAGGGTTTATGAACACCATATATTTT.

The genes are TRBV12-5 and TRBJ2-2; 10 bases fit TRBD2. Germline V gene sequence: CDR1 LGHNT, CDR2 FRNRAP. The CDR3 runs 16 residues. Trimming removed 5 bases from V and 4 bases from J; junction bases left unmatched: 7. In DNA, the CDR3 is TGTGCTAGTGGTCCACTAGCGGGGTTTCGCACCGGGGAGCTGTTTTTT. This codes for CASGPLAGFRTGELFF.

V and J are TRBV6-4 and TRBJ2-2; D may be TRBD1 (5 bases). This CDR3 has 17 residues. Germline CDR1 and CDR2: MRHNA and SNTAGT. The V end lost 4 bases, the J end lost 1 base, and 16 bases lay between the germline ends. The CDR3 region is CASSARAGLMNTGELFF. CDR3 DNA: TGTGCCAGCAGTGCCCGGGCAGGGCTGATGAACACCGGGGAGCTGTTTTTT.

The V and J genes are TRBV9 and TRBJ2-1, with D unresolved. The length of the CDR3 is 16 residues. Germline V gives CDR1 SGDLS, CDR2 YYNGEE. V shed 0 bases and J shed 2 bases, with 12 bases lying between them. The CDR3 spells CASSVELWAPYNEQFF. The CDR3 coding sequence is TGTGCCAGCAGCGTAGAATTATGGGCCCCCTACAATGAGCAGTTCTTC.

The chain combines TRBV18 with TRBJ2-1; 7 bases agree with TRBD2. The CDR3 is made up of 13 amino acids. J was trimmed by 5 bases and V by 4 bases; bases with no gene match: 2. Germline V gene data show CDR1 as KGHSH and CDR2 as LQKENI. The CDR3 DNA is TGTGCCAGCTCACGTACTAGCGACAATGAGCAGTTCTTC. Amino acids: CASSRTSDNEQFF.

The chain is built from TRBV30 and TRBJ1-1; no definite D call. The ends were cut back, 5 bases at V and 1 base at J, with 11 bases in the middle. CDR1 is GTSNPN, CDR2 SVGIG, per germline (reference sequence). The CDR3 is 13 residues long. CDR3 nucleotide sequence: TGTGCCTGGGAGGCGGGCTGGAACACTGAAGCTTTCTTT. Protein product: CAWEAGWNTEAFF.

The chain is built from TRBV6-6 and TRBJ1-6; perhaps TRBD1 as D (6 bases). This CDR3 comprises 16 residues. Trimming pared 4 bases from V and 5 bases from J, leaving 15 bases between. Germline CDR1 MNHNY, CDR2 SVGAGI (reference sequence). The CDR3 nucleotides read TGTGCCAGCAGTTTAGCACAGGGCGGGCATAATTCACCCCTCCACTTT. Protein: CASSLAQGGHNSPLHF.